Listed below are T cell receptor beta chains from one sample, sequenced in a study of blood T cell repertoires in COVID-19. Here immunoSEQ multiplex PCR was the method, and the copy in TCRdb shows in-frame clones only, minus some. This sample has about 140,000 clones; around 82% occur once, and the top ten carry 5.5%. Sequenced material: PBMCs or T cells enriched from blood (not recorded which). The receptors derive from a middle-aged man with acute COVID-19. CDR3s include the opening cysteine and the closing phenylalanine or tryptophan. Each record gives: clone size, J gene, D gene, V gene, CDR3 DNA, CDR3 protein. The D gene is left open where the match is weak. Size tells how often a clone was seen (once, few, many) or the class of an expanded clone, and some rows leave it out.

size: .; J: TRBJ1-1; D: .; V: TRBV30; DNA: TGTTTGGGGCAGCTCGACCCGAACACTGAAGCTTTCTTT; CDR3: CLGQLDPNTEAFF
size: few; J: TRBJ1-2; D: TRBD1; V: TRBV29-1; DNA: TGCAGCGTTGAAAGTGAGGACAGGGAACCCTTC; CDR3: CSVESEDREPF
size: .; J: TRBJ2-1; D: TRBD2; V: TRBV4-3; DNA: TGCGCCAGCAGCCAACTCGCAAACCGGGATGGGGGGGGTGAGCAGTTCTTC; CDR3: CASSQLANRDGGGEQFF
size: .; J: TRBJ2-5; D: TRBD2; V: TRBV9; DNA: TGTGCCAGCAGCGTAGGCGGGGGGACCTCTGGAACCCAGTACTTC; CDR3: CASSVGGGTSGTQYF
size: .; J: TRBJ1-2; D: .; V: TRBV28; DNA: TGTGCCAGCAGTAACCCTGACAGGCATGGCTACACCTTC; CDR3: CASSNPDRHGYTF
size: once; J: TRBJ2-1; D: TRBD2; V: TRBV5-1; DNA: TGCGCCAGCAGCGAACGCGCGGGAGGGTCTGGAAATGAGCAGTTCTTC; CDR3: CASSERAGGSGNEQFF
size: .; J: TRBJ2-5; D: .; V: TRBV2; DNA: TGTGCCAGCAGTGAAAACAGGGTTTCCCAAGAGACCCAGTACTTC; CDR3: CASSENRVSQETQYF
size: .; J: TRBJ2-7; D: TRBD1; V: TRBV19; DNA: TGTGCCAGTAGTATAGGAGGGACAGCTGAGCAGTACTTC; CDR3: CASSIGGTAEQYF
size: .; J: TRBJ2-1; D: .; V: TRBV7-9; DNA: TGTGCCAGCAGCCCTAGCGAGGGGGGGAAGAATGAGCAGTTCTTC; CDR3: CASSPSEGGKNEQFF
size: .; J: TRBJ2-7; D: .; V: TRBV28; DNA: TGTGCCAGCACCCCCAAAGGCGGGGTGGGCTACGAGCAGTACTTC; CDR3: CASTPKGGVGYEQYF
size: .; J: TRBJ1-5; D: TRBD1; V: TRBV28; DNA: TGTGCCAGCAGTTTCAGGGACAGGTGGCGTTCCCAGCCCCAGCATTTT; CDR3: CASSFRDRWRSQPQHF
size: .; J: TRBJ2-7; D: .; V: TRBV9; DNA: TGTGCCAGCAGCACCCGTGACAACGCCTACGAGCAGTACTTC; CDR3: CASSTRDNAYEQYF
size: .; J: TRBJ2-7; D: TRBD1; V: TRBV9; DNA: TGTGCCAGCAGCCCGTATCCCCGGGACAGAACCGAGCAGTACTTC; CDR3: CASSPYPRDRTEQYF
size: .; J: TRBJ1-2; D: TRBD1; V: TRBV28; DNA: TGTGCCAGCAGTTTATTGGGGACAGGGGTCTATGGCTACACCTTC; CDR3: CASSLLGTGVYGYTF
size: once; J: TRBJ1-2; D: .; V: TRBV7-8; DNA: TGTGCCAGCAGCTTACCTCGAAGCGGCTATGGCTACACCTTC; CDR3: CASSLPRSGYGYTF
size: .; J: TRBJ1-5; D: .; V: TRBV9; DNA: TGTGCCAGCAGCGCCGGCAGCGATTGGGGCAATCAGCCCCAGCATTTT; CDR3: CASSAGSDWGNQPQHF
size: .; J: TRBJ2-1; D: TRBD1; V: TRBV3-1/TRBV3-2; DNA: TGTGCCAGCAGCCACTACCCCGACAGGGCTTACAATGAGCAGTTCTTC; CDR3: CASSHYPDRAYNEQFF